These 18 T cell receptor beta chains share one sample of origin, sequenced in a study of CD8 T cells in Susac syndrome. Random hexamers served to reverse transcribe roughly 0.5 to 1 ug RNA. TCRdb reprocessed the immunoSEQ multiplex PCR reads with MiXCR, giving one entry per CDR3 protein. This table holds around 190,000 distinct CDR3 sequences, roughly 95% found once. The sequenced material came from CD8+ T cells from PBMCs. The receptor source for this set is a human donor with multiple sclerosis.

The gene calls are TRBV20-1 and TRBJ2-1; 11 positions agree with TRBD2. Trimming at V came to 1 base and at J to 15 bases, leaving 8 bases not matched to a gene. Looked up from germline, CDR1 is DFQATT and CDR2 is SNEGSKA (reference sequence). The CDR3 consists of 13 residues. The DNA of the CDR3 is TGCAGTGCTAGAGTAATAGCGGGAGGGCCTTCGTTCTTC. It codes for CSARVIAGGPSFF.

The V call is TRBV13, the J call TRBJ2-7; 11 bases fit TRBD1. J gave up 3 bases and V 1 base, and 2 bases lay outside the gene matches. CDR1 and CDR2 from the germline V gene are PRHDT and FYEKMQ (reference sequence). This CDR3 has 15 amino acids. DNA of the CDR3: TGTGCCAGCAGCTTAGAAGGGACAGGGGGCTACGAGCAGTACTTC. Amino acid sequence: CASSLEGTGGYEQYF.

V gene TRBV4-2 combines with J gene TRBJ2-5, with D uncertain. Germline values: CDR1 LGHNA, CDR2 YNFKEQ. V lost 3 bases and J 5 bases, leaving 10 bases between the germline ends. This CDR3 spans 13 amino acids. The CDR3 reads CASSQHSQETQYF. For the CDR3, the DNA is TGTGCCAGCAGCCAGCACAGCCAGGAGACCCAGTACTTC.

This clonotype was picked up a small number of times. The V gene is TRBV29-1, the J gene TRBJ2-7; D gene uncertain. Trimming stripped 6 bases from V and 0 bases from J, with 9 bases between. From germline, CDR1 is SQVTM and CDR2 ANQGSEA. There are 12 residues in the CDR3. CDR3 amino acids: CSVRSSSYEQYF. The CDR3, as DNA: TGCAGCGTAAGGAGTAGCTCCTACGAGCAGTACTTC.

The genes are TRBV7-9 and TRBJ2-5, with 8 bases matching TRBD1. The V and J ends lost 5 bases and 2 bases, in that order; junction bases with no gene match: 7. From germline, CDR1 is SEHNR and CDR2 FQNEAQ (reference sequence). The CDR3 is 15 residues long. The CDR3 nucleotides read TGTGCCAGCAGCGGGGAGGACAGGGAGCAAGAGACCCAGTACTTC. Translation: CASSGEDREQETQYF.

The chain links TRBV28 to TRBJ2-5; no clear D gene. The germline V and J ends were trimmed by 3 bases and 4 bases, with 12 bases remaining between them. The germline gives CDR1 MDHEN, CDR2 SYDVKM. This CDR3 region has 14 residues. The CDR3 loop is CASSLRGSIETQYF. The CDR3 bases are TGTGCCAGCAGTTTGCGAGGCTCAATAGAGACCCAGTACTTC.

The chain joins TRBV14 to TRBJ2-3, with 7 bases that match TRBD1. Trimming removed 1 base from V and 2 bases from J; junction bases left unmatched: 3. The CDR3 runs 15 residues. CDR1 SGHDN and CDR2 FVKESK come from the germline V gene. The CDR3 DNA sequence: TGTGCCAGCAGCCAAGTTGACAGGGCCACAGATACGCAGTATTTT. Its translation: CASSQVDRATDTQYF. The whole variable domain, filled in from reference TRBV14 and TRBJ2-3, reads EAGVTQFPSHSVIEKGQTVTLRCDPISGHDNLYWYRRVMGKEIKFLLHFVKESKQDESGMPNNRFLAERTGGTYSTLKVQPAELEDSGVYFCASSQVDRATDTQYFGPGTRLTVL.

This chain joins TRBV29-1 and TRBJ2-1, with D perhaps being TRBD1 or TRBD2 (7 bases each). Per germline, CDR1 SQVTM and CDR2 ANQGSEA. The V end was cut by 3 bases, the J end by 9 bases, with 15 bases between. The CDR3 runs 13 residues. The CDR3 reads CSVDRGGRGEQFF. The CDR3 bases are TGCAGCGTTGACAGGGGGGGGCGAGGTGAGCAGTTCTTC.

This chain links TRBV7-9 with TRBJ2-7; the D is unclear. The V end was cut by 5 bases, the J end by 4 bases, with 15 bases between. Germline values: CDR1 SEHNR, CDR2 FQNEAQ (reference sequence). There are 14 residues in the CDR3. The CDR3 reads CASSQAPFGYEQYF. The CDR3 bases are TGTGCCAGCAGCCAAGCACCCTTTGGGTACGAGCAGTACTTC.

The V and J genes are TRBV29-1 and TRBJ2-7; D might be TRBD1 (6 bases). CDR1 is SQVTM, CDR2 ANQGSEA, per germline. CDR3 length equals 11 residues. The CDR3 loop reads CSAGTHYEQYF. CDR3 bases: TGCAGTGCCGGGACACACTACGAGCAGTACTTC.

The chain employs TRBV5-6 and TRBJ2-2; the match to TRBD2 covers 14 bases. V shed 4 bases and J 4 bases; nucleotides not matched to a gene: 3. The CDR3 is 16 amino acids. CDR1 and CDR2 from the germline V gene are SGHDT and YYEEEE. The CDR3 sequence is CASSRLAGGPTGELFF. Here the CDR3 DNA reads TGTGCCAGCAGCAGACTAGCGGGGGGGCCCACCGGGGAGCTGTTTTTT. Together with reference TRBV5-6 and TRBJ2-2, the CDR3 gives the full variable domain: DAGVTQSPTHLIKTRGQQVTLRCSPKSGHDTVSWYQQALGQGPQFIFQYYEEEERQRGNFPDRFSGHQFPNYSSELNVNALLLGDSALYLCASSRLAGGPTGELFFGEGSRLTVL.

For the CDR3, the DNA is TGTGCCAGCAGAACCTACCCGGGACAGGCCGTCACTGAAGCTTTCTTT. Translated, it gives CASRTYPGQAVTEAFF. The J gene is TRBJ1-1, the V gene TRBV6-1; TRBD1 matches 8 bases. Germline V lookup: CDR1 MNHNS, CDR2 SASEGT. The CDR3 is 16 residues long. With V trimmed by 6 bases and J by 4 bases, 13 bases remained unmatched.

This chain uses TRBV29-1 with TRBJ2-1; the D is unclear. Trimming stripped 4 bases from V and 10 bases from J, with 11 bases between. The CDR3 length is 11 residues. Germline V gives CDR1 SQVTM, CDR2 ANQGSEA. This chain's CDR3 is CSVVVGVEQFF. DNA of the CDR3: TGCAGCGTTGTCGTTGGGGTCGAGCAGTTCTTC.

The J gene is TRBJ2-5, the V gene TRBV15, with D maybe TRBD2 (5 bases). The CDR3 runs 12 residues. Per the germline V gene, CDR1 is LNHNV and CDR2 is YYDKDF (reference sequence). The V and J ends lost 4 bases and 7 bases respectively, with 10 bases between them. The CDR3 DNA sequence: TGTGCCACCAGCACCCTTGGAGGGACCCAGTACTTC. Amino acid sequence: CATSTLGGTQYF. Full variable domain (missing parts from reference TRBV15 and TRBJ2-5): DAMVIQNPRYQVTQFGKPVTLSCSQTLNHNVMYWYQQKSSQAPKLLFHYYDKDFNNEADTPDNFQSRRPNTSFCFLDIRSPGLGDTAMYLCATSTLGGTQYFGPGTRLLVL.

This clonotype has only a few counts. V usage is TRBV9 and J usage is TRBJ2-7, with D perhaps given as TRBD1 or TRBD2 (6 bases each). This CDR3 comprises 14 residues. Trimming removed 3 bases from V and 1 base from J, with 11 bases in between. Germline loops: CDR1 SGDLS, CDR2 YYNGEE. CDR3 amino acids: CASSEGGASYEQYF. CDR3 nucleotide sequence: TGTGCCAGCAGCGAGGGGGGAGCTTCCTACGAGCAGTACTTC.

The chain is built from TRBV14 and TRBJ2-5; unclear D gene. The CDR3 runs 14 residues. Per germline, CDR1 SGHDN and CDR2 FVKESK. The ends were cut back, 1 base at V and 5 bases at J, with 11 bases in the middle. DNA for the CDR3: TGTGCCAGCAGCCAAGTTAGTCCGTTGGAGACCCAGTACTTC. Translation gives CASSQVSPLETQYF. The variable domain in full, with the rest retrieved from reference TRBV14 and TRBJ2-5, is EAGVTQFPSHSVIEKGQTVTLRCDPISGHDNLYWYRRVMGKEIKFLLHFVKESKQDESGMPNNRFLAERTGGTYSTLKVQPAELEDSGVYFCASSQVSPLETQYFGPGTRLLVL.

The rearrangement links TRBV20-1 to TRBJ2-5, with 14 bases lining up with TRBD2. The CDR3 covers 17 residues. V lost 5 bases to trimming and J lost 5 bases; unmatched junction nucleotides: 13. The germline V gene encodes CDR1 DFQATT and CDR2 SNEGSKA (reference sequence). CDR3 residues: CSAPVLGLAGDWETQYF. CDR3 bases: TGCAGTGCTCCAGTTCTGGGACTAGCGGGAGATTGGGAGACCCAGTACTTC.

The CDR3, as DNA: TGCAGTGCTCTATGGGGGGTTCTAACTGAAGCTTTCTTT. Encoded protein: CSALWGVLTEAFF. V is TRBV20-1 and J is TRBJ1-1; possibly TRBD1 for D (5 bases). Trimming took 5 bases from V and 5 from J, leaving 15 bases between them. CDR3 length equals 13 residues. From germline, CDR1 is DFQATT and CDR2 SNEGSKA (reference sequence).